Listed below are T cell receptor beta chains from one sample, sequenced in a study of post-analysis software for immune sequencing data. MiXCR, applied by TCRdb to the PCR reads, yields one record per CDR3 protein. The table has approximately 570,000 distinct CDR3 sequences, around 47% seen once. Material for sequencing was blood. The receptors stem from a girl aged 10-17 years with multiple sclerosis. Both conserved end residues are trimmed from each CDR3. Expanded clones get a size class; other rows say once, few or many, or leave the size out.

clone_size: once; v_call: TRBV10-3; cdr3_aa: AISEGASEKLF
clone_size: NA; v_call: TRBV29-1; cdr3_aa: SVEQGALNGYT
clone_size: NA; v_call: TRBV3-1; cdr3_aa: ASSQDKIHGYT
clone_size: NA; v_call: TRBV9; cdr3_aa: ASSVNFRGYT
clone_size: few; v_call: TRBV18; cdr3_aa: ASSPGRPNYGYT
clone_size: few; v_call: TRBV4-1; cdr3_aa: ASSPRLWAGTDTQY
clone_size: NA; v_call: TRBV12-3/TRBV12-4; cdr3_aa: ASIDLPGLAGANEQF
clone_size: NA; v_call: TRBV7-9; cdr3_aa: ASSSLMKPQH
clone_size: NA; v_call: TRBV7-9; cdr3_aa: ASSLAGSEVLF
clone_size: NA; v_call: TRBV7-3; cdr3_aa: ASSPPLSDTQY
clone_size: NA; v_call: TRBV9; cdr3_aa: ASKVGTTSTDTQY
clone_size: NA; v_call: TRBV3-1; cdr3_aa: ASSHGTGGLYGYT
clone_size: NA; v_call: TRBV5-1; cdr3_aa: ASSWTETNNSPLH
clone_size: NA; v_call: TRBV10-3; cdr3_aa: AISESWEQY
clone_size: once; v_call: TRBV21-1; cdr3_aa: ASSTTSGRGGEQF
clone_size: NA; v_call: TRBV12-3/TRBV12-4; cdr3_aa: ASSPGSTTSNEQF
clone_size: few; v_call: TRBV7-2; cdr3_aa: ASSLGWAGYGYT
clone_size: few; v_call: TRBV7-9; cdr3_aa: ASSSARGPSSYEQY
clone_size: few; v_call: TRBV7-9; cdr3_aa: ASSFQRSGMNTEAF
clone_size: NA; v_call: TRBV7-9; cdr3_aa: ASSSTLGPETQY
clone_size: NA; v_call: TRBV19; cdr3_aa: ASSMAQVDNEQF
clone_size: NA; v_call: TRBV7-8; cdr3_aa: ASSLFRAGHFNEQF
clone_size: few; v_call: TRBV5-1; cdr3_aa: ASSLIGIQETQY
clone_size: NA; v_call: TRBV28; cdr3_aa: ASSLFLSGADTQY
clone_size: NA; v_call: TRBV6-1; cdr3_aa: TSRGQTLWGQRRSGANVLT
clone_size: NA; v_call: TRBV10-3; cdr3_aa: AISVGRETNEKLF
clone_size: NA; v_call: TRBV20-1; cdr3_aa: SALRGVQETQY
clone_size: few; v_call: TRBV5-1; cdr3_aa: ASSLGDGSGANVLT
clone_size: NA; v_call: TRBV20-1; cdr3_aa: SARPTGVAADTQY
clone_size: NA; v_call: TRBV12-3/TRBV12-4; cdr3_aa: ASSFYSTGEEETQY
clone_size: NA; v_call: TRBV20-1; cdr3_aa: SGGPAADTQY
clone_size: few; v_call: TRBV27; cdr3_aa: ASSTGQASSYEQY
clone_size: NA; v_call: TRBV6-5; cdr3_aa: ASSYSRQGTAKNIQY
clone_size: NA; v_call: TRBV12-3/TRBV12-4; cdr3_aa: ASSPRTGRPDEQY
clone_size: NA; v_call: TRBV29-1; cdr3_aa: SAPLAGGSEQY
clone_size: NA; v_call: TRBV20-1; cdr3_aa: SARVGPFYGYT
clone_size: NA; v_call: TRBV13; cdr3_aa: ASSSTLTIAGGRWQY
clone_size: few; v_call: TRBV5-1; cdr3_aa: ASSLEQDTEAF
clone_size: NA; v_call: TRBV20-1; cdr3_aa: SATAPAGGLGEQY
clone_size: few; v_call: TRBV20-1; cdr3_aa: SARPPEYVDTQY
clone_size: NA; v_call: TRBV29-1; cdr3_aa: SVEERGIGANVLT
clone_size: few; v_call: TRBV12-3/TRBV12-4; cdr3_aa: ASREAGQGVYGYT
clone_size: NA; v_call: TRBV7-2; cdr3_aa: ASSPRGLPSTDTQY
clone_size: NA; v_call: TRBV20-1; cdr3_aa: SARSLESSYNEQF
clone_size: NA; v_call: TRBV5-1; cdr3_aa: ASSFTSGTYNEQF
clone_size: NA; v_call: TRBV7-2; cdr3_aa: ASSLSVDSDNEQF
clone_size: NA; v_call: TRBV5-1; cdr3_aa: ASSLAGVGMNSPLH
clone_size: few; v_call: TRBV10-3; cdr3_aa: AINLGQRRDNEQF
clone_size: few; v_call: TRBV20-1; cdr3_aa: SASPGAGDTQY
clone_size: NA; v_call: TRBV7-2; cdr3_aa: ASSLAGRGAFDTQY
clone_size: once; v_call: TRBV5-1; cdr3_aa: ASSLGGGSPEAF
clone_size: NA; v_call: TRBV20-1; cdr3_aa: SARLDSAGQPQH
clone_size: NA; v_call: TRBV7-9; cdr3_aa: ASSPPPGQGGYEQY
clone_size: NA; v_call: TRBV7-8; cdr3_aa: ASSSGTSGRGKQF